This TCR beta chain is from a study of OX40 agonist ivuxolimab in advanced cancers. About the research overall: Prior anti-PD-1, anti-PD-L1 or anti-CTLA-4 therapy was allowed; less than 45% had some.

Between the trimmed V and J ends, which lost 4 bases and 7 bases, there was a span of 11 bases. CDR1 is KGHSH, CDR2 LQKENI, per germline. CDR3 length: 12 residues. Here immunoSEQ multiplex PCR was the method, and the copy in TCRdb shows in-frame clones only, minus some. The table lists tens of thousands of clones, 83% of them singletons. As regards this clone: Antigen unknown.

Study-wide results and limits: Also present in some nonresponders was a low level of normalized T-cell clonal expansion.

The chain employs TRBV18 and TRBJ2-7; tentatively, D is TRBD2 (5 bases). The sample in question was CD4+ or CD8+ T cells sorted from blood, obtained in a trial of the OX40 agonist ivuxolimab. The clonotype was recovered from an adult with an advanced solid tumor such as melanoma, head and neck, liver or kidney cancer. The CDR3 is CASSHPRREQYF. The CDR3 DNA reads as TGTGCCAGCTCACACCCGAGGAGGGAGCAGTACTTC. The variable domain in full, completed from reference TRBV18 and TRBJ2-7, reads NAGVMQNPRHLVRRRGQEARLRCSPMKGHSHVYWYRQLPEEGLKFMVYLQKENIIDESGMPKERFSAEFPKEGPSILRIQQVVRGDSAAYFCASSHPRREQYFGPGTRLTVT.